This T cell receptor beta chain was observed in a study of blood T cell repertoires in COVID-19. Study-level background: There were acute and convalescent COVID-19 samples, and they came from the United States, Italy and Spain. PBMCs, B-cell-depleted T cells, or T cells were the source of the cDNA or gDNA that made up the material.

Original handling: Amplification with reference gene primers provided the estimates of nucleated cell counts. Produced via immunoSEQ multiplex PCR; TCRdb's table is partial and in-frame only. Clone size and V and J calls were adopted from that table, with D and trimming inferred from the DNA. The table has around 130,000 clones, about 80% seen once. The study drew participants aged roughly 18 to 89 years from 20 to 30 US areas. Sequencing was done on a sample of PBMCs or T cells enriched from blood (not recorded which). The TCR originated in a middle-aged man with acute COVID-19.

The CDR3 DNA reads TGTGCTAGTGGTTTGGTACAGGAAAACACCATATATTTT. The encoded protein is CASGLVQENTIYF. The V gene is TRBV12-5, the J gene TRBJ1-3; weak D call: TRBD1 (5 bases). Trimming stripped 0 bases from V and 6 bases from J, with 6 bases between. The CDR3 sequence is 13 residues long. The germline V gene has CDR1 LGHNT and CDR2 FRNRAP.